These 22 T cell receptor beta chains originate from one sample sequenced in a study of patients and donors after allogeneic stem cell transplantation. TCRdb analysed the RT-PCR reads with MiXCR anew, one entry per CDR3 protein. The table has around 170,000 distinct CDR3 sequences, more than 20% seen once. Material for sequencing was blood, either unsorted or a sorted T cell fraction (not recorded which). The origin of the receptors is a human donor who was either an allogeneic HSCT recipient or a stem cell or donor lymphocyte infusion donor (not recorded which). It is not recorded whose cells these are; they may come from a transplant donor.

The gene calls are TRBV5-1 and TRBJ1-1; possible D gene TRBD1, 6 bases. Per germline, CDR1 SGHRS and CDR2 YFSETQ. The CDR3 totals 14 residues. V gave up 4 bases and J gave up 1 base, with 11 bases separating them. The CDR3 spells CASSTRDKNTEAFF. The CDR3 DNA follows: TGCGCCAGCAGCACCCGGGACAAGAACACTGAAGCTTTCTTT. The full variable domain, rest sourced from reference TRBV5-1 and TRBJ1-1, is KAGVTQTPRYLIKTRGQQVTLSCSPISGHRSVSWYQQTPGQGLQFLFEYFSETQRNKGNFPGRFSGRQFSNSRSEMNVSTLELGDSALYLCASSTRDKNTEAFFGQGTRLTVV.

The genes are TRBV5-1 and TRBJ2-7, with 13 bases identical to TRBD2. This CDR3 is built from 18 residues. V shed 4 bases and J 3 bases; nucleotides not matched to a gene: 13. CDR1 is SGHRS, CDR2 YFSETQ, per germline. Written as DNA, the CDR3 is TGCGCCAGCAGCGTACTAGCGGGAGGGCCCGGTTCGGACTACGAGCAGTACTTC. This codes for CASSVLAGGPGSDYEQYF.

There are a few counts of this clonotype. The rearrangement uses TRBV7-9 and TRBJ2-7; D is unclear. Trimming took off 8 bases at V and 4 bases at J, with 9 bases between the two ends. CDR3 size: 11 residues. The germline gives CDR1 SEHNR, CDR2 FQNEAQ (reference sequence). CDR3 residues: CASGSNYEQYF. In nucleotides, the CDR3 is TGTGCCAGCGGATCGAATTACGAGCAGTACTTC.

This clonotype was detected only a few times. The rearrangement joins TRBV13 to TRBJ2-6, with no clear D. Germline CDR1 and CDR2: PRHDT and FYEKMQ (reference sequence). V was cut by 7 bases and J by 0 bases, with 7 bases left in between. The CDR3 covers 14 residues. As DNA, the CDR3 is TGTGCCAGCATACGATACTCTGGGGCCAACGTCCTGACTTTC. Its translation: CASIRYSGANVLTF. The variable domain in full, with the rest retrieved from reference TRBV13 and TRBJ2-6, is AAGVIQSPRHLIKEKRETATLKCYPIPRHDTVYWYQQGPGQDPQFLISFYEKMQSDKGSIPDRFSAQQFSDYHSELNMSSLELGDSALYFCASIRYSGANVLTFGAGSRLTVL.

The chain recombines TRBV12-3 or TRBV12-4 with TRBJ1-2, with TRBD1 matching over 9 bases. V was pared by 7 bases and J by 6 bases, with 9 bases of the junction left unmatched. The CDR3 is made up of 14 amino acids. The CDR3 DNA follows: TGTGCCAGCACCCAAGGGACAGGGTTGGATGGCTACACCTTC. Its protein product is CASTQGTGLDGYTF.

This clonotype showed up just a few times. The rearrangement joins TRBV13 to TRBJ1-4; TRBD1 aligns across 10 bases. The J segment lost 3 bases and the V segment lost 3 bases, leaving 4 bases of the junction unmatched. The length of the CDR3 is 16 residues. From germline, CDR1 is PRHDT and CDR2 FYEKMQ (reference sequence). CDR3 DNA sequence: TGTGCCAGCAGCTTTGGACAGGGGGTGGCTAATGAAAAACTGTTTTTT. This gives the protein CASSFGQGVANEKLFF.

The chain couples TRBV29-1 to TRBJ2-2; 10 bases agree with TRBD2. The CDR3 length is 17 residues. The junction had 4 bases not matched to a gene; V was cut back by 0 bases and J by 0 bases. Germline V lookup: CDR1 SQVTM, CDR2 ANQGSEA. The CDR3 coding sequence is TGCAGCGTTGAAGATCTGACTAGCGGGCCGAACACCGGGGAGCTGTTTTTT. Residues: CSVEDLTSGPNTGELFF.

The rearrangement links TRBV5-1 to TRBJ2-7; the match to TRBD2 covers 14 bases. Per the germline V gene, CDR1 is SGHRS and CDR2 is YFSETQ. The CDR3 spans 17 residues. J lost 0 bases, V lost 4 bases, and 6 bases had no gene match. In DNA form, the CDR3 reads TGCGCCAGCAGCCTCCGGACTAGCGGGGGGTACTCCTACGAGCAGTACTTC. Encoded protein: CASSLRTSGGYSYEQYF.

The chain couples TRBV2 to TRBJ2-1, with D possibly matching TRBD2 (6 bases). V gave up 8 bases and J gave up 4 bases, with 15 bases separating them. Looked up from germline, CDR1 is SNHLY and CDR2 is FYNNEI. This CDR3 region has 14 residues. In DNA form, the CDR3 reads TGTGCCAGCGGGTGGGCGGGGTCGTACAATGAGCAGTTCTTC. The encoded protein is CASGWAGSYNEQFF.

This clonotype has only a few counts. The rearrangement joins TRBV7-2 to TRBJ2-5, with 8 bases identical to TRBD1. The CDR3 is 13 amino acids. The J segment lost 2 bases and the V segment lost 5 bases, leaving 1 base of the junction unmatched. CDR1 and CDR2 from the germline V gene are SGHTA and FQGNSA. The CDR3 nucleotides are TGTGCCAGCAGCCGGGACAGGCAAGAGACCCAGTACTTC. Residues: CASSRDRQETQYF.

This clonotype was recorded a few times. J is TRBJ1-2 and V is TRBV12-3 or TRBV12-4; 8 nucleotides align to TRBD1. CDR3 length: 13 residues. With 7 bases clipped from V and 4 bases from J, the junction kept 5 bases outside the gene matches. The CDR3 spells CASTRDRSYGYTF. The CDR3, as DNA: TGTGCCAGCACCCGGGACAGGTCCTATGGCTACACCTTC.

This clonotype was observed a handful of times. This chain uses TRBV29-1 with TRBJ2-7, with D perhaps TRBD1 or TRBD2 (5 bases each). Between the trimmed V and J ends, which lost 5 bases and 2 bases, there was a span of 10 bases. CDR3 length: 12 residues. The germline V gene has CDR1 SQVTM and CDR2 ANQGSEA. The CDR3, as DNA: TGCAGCGTTCCAAGGGGACCCTACGAGCAGTACTTC. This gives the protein CSVPRGPYEQYF.

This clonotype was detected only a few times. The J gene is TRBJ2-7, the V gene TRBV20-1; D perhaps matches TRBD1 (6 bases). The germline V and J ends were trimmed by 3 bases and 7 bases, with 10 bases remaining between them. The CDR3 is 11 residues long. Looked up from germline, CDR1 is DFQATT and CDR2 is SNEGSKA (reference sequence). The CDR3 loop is CSASEGEEQYF. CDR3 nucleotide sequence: TGCAGTGCTAGTGAGGGGGAAGAGCAGTACTTC.

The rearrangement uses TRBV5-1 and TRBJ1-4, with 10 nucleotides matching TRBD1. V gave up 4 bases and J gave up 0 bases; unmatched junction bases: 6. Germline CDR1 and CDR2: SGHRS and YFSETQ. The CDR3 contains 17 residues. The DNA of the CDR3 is TGCGCCAGCAGCCCCTATGGACAGGGGGCAACTAATGAAAAACTGTTTTTT. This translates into CASSPYGQGATNEKLFF.

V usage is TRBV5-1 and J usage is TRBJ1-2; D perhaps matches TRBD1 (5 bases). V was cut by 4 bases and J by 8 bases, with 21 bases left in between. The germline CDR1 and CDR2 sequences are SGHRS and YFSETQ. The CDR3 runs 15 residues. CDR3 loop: CASSPMTGGSQGYTF. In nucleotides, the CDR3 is TGCGCCAGCAGCCCCATGACGGGGGGTTCCCAGGGCTACACCTTC.

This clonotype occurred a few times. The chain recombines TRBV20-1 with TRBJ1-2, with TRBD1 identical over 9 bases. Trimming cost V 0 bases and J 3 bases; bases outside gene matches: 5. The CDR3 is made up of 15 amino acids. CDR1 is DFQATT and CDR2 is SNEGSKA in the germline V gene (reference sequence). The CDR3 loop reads CSARDEGQGYYGYTF. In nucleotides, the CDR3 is TGCAGTGCTAGAGATGAGGGACAGGGCTACTATGGCTACACCTTC.

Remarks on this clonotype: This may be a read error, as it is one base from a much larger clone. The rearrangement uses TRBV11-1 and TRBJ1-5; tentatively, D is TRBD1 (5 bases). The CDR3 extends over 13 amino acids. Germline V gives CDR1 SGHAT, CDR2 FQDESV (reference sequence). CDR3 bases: TGTGCCAGCAGCTTCGGCAGGGACCAGCCCCGGCATTTT. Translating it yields CASSFGRDQPRHF. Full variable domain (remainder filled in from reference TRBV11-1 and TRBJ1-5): EAEVAQSPRYKITEKSQAVAFWCDPISGHATLYWYRQILGQGPELLVQFQDESVVDDSQLPKDRFSAERLKGVDSTLKIQPAELGDSAMYLCASSFGRDQPRHFGDGTRLSIL.

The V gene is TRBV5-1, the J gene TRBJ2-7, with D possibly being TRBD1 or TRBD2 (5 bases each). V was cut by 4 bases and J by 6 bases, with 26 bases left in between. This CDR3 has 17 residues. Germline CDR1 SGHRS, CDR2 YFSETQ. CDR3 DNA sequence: TGCGCCAGCAGCGCCTACCCGGACTTTCAGGGCTCTGGCGAGCAGTACTTC. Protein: CASSAYPDFQGSGEQYF.

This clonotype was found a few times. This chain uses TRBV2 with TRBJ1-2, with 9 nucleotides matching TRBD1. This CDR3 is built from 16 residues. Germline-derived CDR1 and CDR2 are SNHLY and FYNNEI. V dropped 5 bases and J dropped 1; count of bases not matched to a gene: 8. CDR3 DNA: TGTGCCAGCAGTTTGGGGACAGGGTCCTTTAACTATGGCTACACCTTC. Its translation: CASSLGTGSFNYGYTF.

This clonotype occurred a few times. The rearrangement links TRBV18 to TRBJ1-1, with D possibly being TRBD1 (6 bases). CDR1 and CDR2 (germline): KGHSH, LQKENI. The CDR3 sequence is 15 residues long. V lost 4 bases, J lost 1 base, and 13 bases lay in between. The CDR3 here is CASSRRGLGNTEAFF. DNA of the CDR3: TGTGCCAGCTCACGGAGGGGGTTGGGGAACACTGAAGCTTTCTTT.

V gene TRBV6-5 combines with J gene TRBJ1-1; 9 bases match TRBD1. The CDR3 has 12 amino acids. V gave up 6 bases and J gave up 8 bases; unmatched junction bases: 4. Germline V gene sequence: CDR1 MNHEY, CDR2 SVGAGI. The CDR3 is CASSPGQGEAFF. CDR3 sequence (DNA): TGTGCCAGCAGCCCGGGACAGGGCGAAGCTTTCTTT.

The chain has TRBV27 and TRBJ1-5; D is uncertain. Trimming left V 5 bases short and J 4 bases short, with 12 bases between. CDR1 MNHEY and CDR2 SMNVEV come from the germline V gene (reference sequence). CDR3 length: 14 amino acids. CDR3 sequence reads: CASSQNAGNQPQHF. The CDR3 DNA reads TGTGCCAGCAGTCAGAACGCGGGTAATCAGCCCCAGCATTTT.